These T cell receptor beta chains were read from a single sample in a study of blood T cell repertoires in COVID-19. The method was immunoSEQ multiplex PCR; TCRdb's version includes in-frame clones alone and lacks a portion of them. The sample carries around 160,000 clones, 81% recorded once. The sample taken for sequencing was peripheral blood. These receptors were collected from a man between 60 and 70 years old with active or convalescent COVID-19. Both conserved end residues are part of each CDR3. The D gene is left open where the match is weak. Clone sizes are given selectively: once, few, many, or a class where the clone is expanded.

len	j_gene	d_gene	v_gene	abundance	CDR3aa	CDR3nt
13	TRBJ2-7	NA	TRBV7-2	NA	CASSFQGPYEQYF	TGTGCCAGCAGCTTCCAGGGTCCCTACGAGCAGTACTTC
13	TRBJ1-1	NA	TRBV5-4	NA	CASSFDRNTEAFF	TGTGCCAGCAGCTTTGATAGGAACACTGAAGCTTTCTTT
14	TRBJ2-7	TRBD1	TRBV7-2	NA	CASSFGTGVSEQYF	TGTGCCAGCAGCTTTGGGACAGGGGTTTCCGAGCAGTACTTC
14	TRBJ1-1	NA	TRBV6-5	NA	CASSTTGFSGEAFF	TGTGCCAGCAGTACAACAGGTTTTTCAGGCGAAGCTTTCTTT
20	TRBJ1-5	NA	TRBV6-2/TRBV6-3	NA	CASSPKPKGGSWGWDQPQHF	TGTGCCAGCAGTCCGAAGCCTAAAGGGGGATCATGGGGTTGGGATCAGCCCCAGCATTTT
15	TRBJ1-3	TRBD1	TRBV12-5	NA	CASGDRGPAVDTIYF	TGTGCTAGTGGTGACAGGGGCCCCGCGGTCGACACCATATATTTT
13	TRBJ2-5	NA	TRBV29-1	NA	CSVRGLAKETQYF	TGCAGCGTTAGGGGGCTAGCGAAAGAGACCCAGTACTTC
15	TRBJ2-5	NA	TRBV7-2	NA	CASSLPGGRSETQYF	TGTGCCAGCAGCTTGCCGGGGGGCCGGTCAGAGACCCAGTACTTC
14	TRBJ2-4	NA	TRBV6-2/TRBV6-3	NA	CASSRDSAKNIQYF	TGTGCCAGCAGCCGAGATTCGGCCAAAAACATTCAGTACTTC
13	TRBJ1-5	NA	TRBV12-3/TRBV12-4	NA	CASSLTANQPQHF	TGTGCCAGCAGTTTGACAGCCAATCAGCCCCAGCATTTT
15	TRBJ2-1	NA	TRBV5-1	few	CASSFFQGLINEQFF	TGCGCCAGCAGCTTTTTCCAAGGACTCATCAATGAGCAGTTCTTC
16	TRBJ2-5	TRBD2	TRBV14	NA	CASSPPPSSGSETQYF	TGTGCCAGCAGCCCCCCCCCGTCCAGCGGGAGTGAGACCCAGTACTTC
12	TRBJ1-2	NA	TRBV9	NA	CASSERGDGYTF	TGTGCCAGCAGCGAAAGGGGTGATGGCTACACCTTC
13	TRBJ2-7	NA	TRBV19	NA	CASSRDGAYEQYF	TGTGCCAGTAGTCGAGATGGAGCCTACGAGCAGTACTTC
15	TRBJ2-1	TRBD2	TRBV6-2/TRBV6-3	NA	CASSYSAGGVLEQFF	TGTGCCAGCAGCTATTCAGCGGGAGGTGTGTTGGAGCAGTTCTTC
14	TRBJ1-4	TRBD1	TRBV6-5	once	CASSRLGQVEKLFF	TGTGCCAGCAGTCGACTCGGACAGGTAGAAAAACTGTTTTTT
14	TRBJ1-6	TRBD1	TRBV7-9	NA	CASSLEGGGSPLHF	TGTGCCAGCAGCTTAGAAGGGGGCGGATCACCCCTCCACTTT
14	TRBJ1-5	NA	TRBV6-1	NA	CASSQATWHQPQHF	TGTGCCAGCAGTCAAGCGACTTGGCATCAGCCCCAGCATTTT
14	TRBJ1-1	NA	TRBV12-5	NA	CASGTGQMNTEAFF	TGTGCTAGTGGTACCGGACAGATGAACACTGAAGCTTTCTTT
14	TRBJ2-7	TRBD1	TRBV7-9	NA	CASSLRQGAYEQYF	TGTGCCAGCAGCTTACGACAGGGGGCCTACGAGCAGTACTTC
16	TRBJ2-1	NA	TRBV18	NA	CASSPDGGPRGYEQFF	TGTGCCAGCTCACCGGACGGTGGGCCCCGGGGGTATGAGCAGTTCTTC
16	TRBJ2-1	TRBD1	TRBV11-1	NA	CASSLAGQGAIYEQFF	TGTGCCAGCAGCCTCGCCGGACAGGGGGCTATATATGAGCAGTTCTTC
14	TRBJ1-1	NA	TRBV3-1/TRBV3-2	NA	CASSQDLTGTEAFF	TGTGCCAGCAGCCAAGACCTTACGGGGACTGAAGCTTTCTTT
16	TRBJ2-1	TRBD2	TRBV7-2	NA	CASSPQGTSAGNEQFF	TGTGCCAGCAGCCCACAAGGGACTAGCGCAGGCAATGAGCAGTTCTTC
16	TRBJ2-7	NA	TRBV10-2	NA	CASSGGVKAFSYEQYF	TGCGCCAGCAGTGGCGGGGTAAAGGCGTTCTCCTACGAGCAGTACTTC
11	TRBJ2-3	NA	TRBV20-1	NA	CSAHYLDTQYF	TGCAGTGCCCACTACTTGGATACGCAGTATTTT
15	TRBJ2-7	NA	TRBV5-1	few	CASSLASIRSYEQYF	TGCGCCAGCAGCTTAGCTAGCATCAGGTCGTACGAGCAGTACTTC
11	TRBJ2-7	NA	TRBV29-1	NA	CSVLYSYEQYF	TGCAGCGTCCTTTACTCCTACGAGCAGTACTTC
13	TRBJ2-7	NA	TRBV6-5	NA	CASSYSGRYEQYF	TGTGCCAGCAGTTACTCGGGCCGCTACGAGCAGTACTTC
12	TRBJ1-1	NA	TRBV12-3/TRBV12-4	NA	CASSLAHSEAFF	TGTGCCAGCAGTTTAGCGCACTCTGAAGCTTTCTTT
14	TRBJ2-7	TRBD2	TRBV19	NA	CASSILAGPYEQYF	TGTGCCAGTAGTATTCTAGCGGGACCCTACGAGCAGTACTTC
13	TRBJ1-1	NA	TRBV12-5	NA	CASGLEANTEAFF	TGTGCTAGTGGTTTGGAAGCGAACACTGAAGCTTTCTTT
13	TRBJ1-5	TRBD1	TRBV6-1	NA	CASSDQGDQPQHF	TGTGCCAGCAGTGATCAGGGGGACCAGCCCCAGCATTTT
15	TRBJ1-2	TRBD1	TRBV11-2	NA	CASSPTGLANYGYTF	TGTGCCAGCAGCCCGACAGGGCTAGCTAACTATGGCTACACCTTC
18	TRBJ2-7	TRBD2	TRBV7-2	NA	CASSPGGVSELTLYEQYF	TGTGCCAGCAGCCCGGGGGGGGTCTCTGAACTAACCTTATACGAGCAGTACTTC
15	TRBJ1-1	NA	TRBV7-9	NA	CASSLAPMRDTEAFF	TGTGCCAGCAGCCTCGCCCCCATGCGGGACACTGAAGCTTTCTTT
13	TRBJ2-7	NA	TRBV11-2	once	CASSRKAGDEQYF	TGTGCCAGCAGCCGCAAGGCAGGGGACGAGCAGTACTTC
15	TRBJ1-1	NA	TRBV3-1/TRBV3-2	NA	CASSPNQGRRTEAFF	TGTGCCAGCAGCCCAAACCAGGGCCGCCGGACTGAAGCTTTCTTT
13	TRBJ2-3	NA	TRBV7-3	NA	CASSHDSADTQYF	TGTGCCAGCAGCCACGACTCGGCAGATACGCAGTATTTT
14	TRBJ2-5	TRBD1	TRBV6-1	NA	CASSDRGYQETQYF	TGTGCCAGCAGTGACAGGGGGTACCAAGAGACCCAGTACTTC
16	TRBJ2-1	NA	TRBV7-9	once	CASSLGGALSYNEQFF	TGTGCCAGCAGCTTAGGTGGAGCGCTTTCCTACAATGAGCAGTTCTTC
15	TRBJ2-7	TRBD1	TRBV11-2	NA	CASSLTGTGASEQYF	TGTGCCAGCAGCTTAACCGGGACAGGGGCTTCCGAGCAGTACTTC
14	TRBJ2-7	TRBD2	TRBV6-2/TRBV6-3	NA	CASSSLAGFYEQYF	TGTGCCAGCAGTTCTCTAGCGGGGTTCTACGAGCAGTACTTC
15	TRBJ2-5	TRBD1	TRBV6-6	NA	CASSSGQGLQETQYF	TGTGCCAGCAGTTCAGGACAGGGCCTCCAAGAGACCCAGTACTTC